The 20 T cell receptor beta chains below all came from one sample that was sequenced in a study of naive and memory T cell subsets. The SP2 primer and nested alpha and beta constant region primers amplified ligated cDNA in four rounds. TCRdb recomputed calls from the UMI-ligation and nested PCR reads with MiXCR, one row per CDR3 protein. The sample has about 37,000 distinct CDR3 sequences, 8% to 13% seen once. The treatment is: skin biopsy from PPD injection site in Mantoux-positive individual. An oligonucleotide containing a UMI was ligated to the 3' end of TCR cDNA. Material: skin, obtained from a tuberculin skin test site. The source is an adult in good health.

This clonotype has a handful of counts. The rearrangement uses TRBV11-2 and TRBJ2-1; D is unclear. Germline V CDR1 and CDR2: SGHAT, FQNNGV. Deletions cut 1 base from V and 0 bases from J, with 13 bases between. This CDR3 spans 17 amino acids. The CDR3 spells CASSLGYTYPSYNEQFF. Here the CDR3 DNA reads TGTGCCAGCAGCTTAGGATATACATACCCCTCCTACAATGAGCAGTTCTTC.

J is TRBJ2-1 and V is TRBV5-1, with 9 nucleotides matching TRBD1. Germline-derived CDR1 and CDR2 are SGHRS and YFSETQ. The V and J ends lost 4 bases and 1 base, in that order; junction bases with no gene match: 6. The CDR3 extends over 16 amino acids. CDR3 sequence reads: CASSPATGGSYNEQFF. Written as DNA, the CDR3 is TGCGCCAGCAGCCCTGCGACAGGGGGATCCTACAATGAGCAGTTCTTC.

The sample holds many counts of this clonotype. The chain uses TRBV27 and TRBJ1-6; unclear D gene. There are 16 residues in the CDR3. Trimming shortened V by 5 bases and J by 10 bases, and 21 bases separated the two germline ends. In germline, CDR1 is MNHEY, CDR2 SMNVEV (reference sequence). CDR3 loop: CASSPKGGGDRSPLHF. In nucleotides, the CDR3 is TGTGCCAGCAGTCCCAAGGGTGGCGGGGATCGGTCACCCCTCCACTTT.

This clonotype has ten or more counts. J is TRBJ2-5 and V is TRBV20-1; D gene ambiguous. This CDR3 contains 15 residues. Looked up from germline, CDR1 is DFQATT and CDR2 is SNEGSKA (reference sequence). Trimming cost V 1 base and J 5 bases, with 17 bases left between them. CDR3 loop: CSARAPGLAHETQYF. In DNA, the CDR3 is TGCAGTGCTAGAGCGCCGGGCCTGGCTCATGAGACCCAGTACTTC.

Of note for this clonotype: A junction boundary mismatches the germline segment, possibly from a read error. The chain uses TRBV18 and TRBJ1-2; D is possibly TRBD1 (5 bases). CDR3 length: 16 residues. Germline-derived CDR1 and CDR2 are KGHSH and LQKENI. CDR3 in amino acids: CASSPPVFREGYGDTF. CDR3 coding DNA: TGTGCCAGCTCACCACCGGTGTTCAGGGAAGGCTATGGCGACACCTTC. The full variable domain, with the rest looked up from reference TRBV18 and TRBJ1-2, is NAGVMQNPRHLVRRRGQEARLRCSPMKGHSHVYWYRQLPEEGLKFMVYLQKENIIDESGMPKERFSAEFPKEGPSILRIQQVVRGDSAAYFCASSPPVFREGYGDTFGSGTRLTVV.

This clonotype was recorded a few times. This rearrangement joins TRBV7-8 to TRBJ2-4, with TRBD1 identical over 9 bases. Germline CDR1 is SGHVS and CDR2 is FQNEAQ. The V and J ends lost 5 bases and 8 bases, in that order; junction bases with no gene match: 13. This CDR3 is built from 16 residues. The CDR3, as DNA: TGTGCCAGCAGCCAAGGCCCCCCGGGACAGGGTTACATTCAGTACTTC. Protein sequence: CASSQGPPGQGYIQYF. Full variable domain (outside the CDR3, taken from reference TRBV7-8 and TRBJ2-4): GAGVSQSPRYKVAKRGQDVALRCDPISGHVSLFWYQQALGQGPEFLTYFQNEAQLDKSGLPSDRFFAERPEGSVSTLKIQRTQQEDSAVYLCASSQGPPGQGYIQYFGAGTRLSVL.

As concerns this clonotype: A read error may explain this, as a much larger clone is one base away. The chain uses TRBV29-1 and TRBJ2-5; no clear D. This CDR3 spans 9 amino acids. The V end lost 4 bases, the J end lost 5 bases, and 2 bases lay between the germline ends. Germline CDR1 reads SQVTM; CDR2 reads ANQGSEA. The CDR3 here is CSVGETQYF. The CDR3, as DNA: TGCAGCGTTGGCGAGACCCAGTACTTC.

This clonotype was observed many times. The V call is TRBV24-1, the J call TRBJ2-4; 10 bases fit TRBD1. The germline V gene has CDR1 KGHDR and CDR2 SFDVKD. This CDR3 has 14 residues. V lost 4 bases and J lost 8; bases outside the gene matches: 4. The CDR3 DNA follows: TGTGCCACCAGTGACACCGGACAGGGGGACATTCAGTACTTC. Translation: CATSDTGQGDIQYF.

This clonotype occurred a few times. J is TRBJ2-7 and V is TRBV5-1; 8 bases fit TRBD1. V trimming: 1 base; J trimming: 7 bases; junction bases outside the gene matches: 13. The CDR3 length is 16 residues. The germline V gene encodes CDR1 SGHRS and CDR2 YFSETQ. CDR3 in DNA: TGCGCCAGCAGCTTGTATTCAGCAGGGGGCCCTTGGGAGCAGTACTTC. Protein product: CASSLYSAGGPWEQYF.

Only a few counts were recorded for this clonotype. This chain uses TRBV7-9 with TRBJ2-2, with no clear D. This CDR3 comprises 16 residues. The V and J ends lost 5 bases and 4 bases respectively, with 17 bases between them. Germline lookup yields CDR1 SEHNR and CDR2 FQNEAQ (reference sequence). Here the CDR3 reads CASSPSERVRTGELFF. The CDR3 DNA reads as TGTGCCAGCAGCCCATCTGAAAGAGTCCGCACCGGGGAGCTGTTTTTT.

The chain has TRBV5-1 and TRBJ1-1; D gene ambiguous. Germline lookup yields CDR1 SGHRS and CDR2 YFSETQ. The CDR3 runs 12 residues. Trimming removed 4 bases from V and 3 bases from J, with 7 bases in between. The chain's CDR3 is CASSLRDTEAFF. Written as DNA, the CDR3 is TGCGCCAGCAGCCTGAGGGACACTGAAGCTTTCTTT.

The CDR3 coding sequence is TGTGCCAGCAGTCAAGACAGGGAACTCTCCTACAATGAGCAGTTCTTC. Protein sequence: CASSQDRELSYNEQFF. The rearrangement uses TRBV28 and TRBJ2-1, with 7 bases identical to TRBD1. The CDR3 is 16 residues long. V dropped 5 bases and J dropped 0; count of bases not matched to a gene: 7. CDR1 is MDHEN, CDR2 SYDVKM, per germline.

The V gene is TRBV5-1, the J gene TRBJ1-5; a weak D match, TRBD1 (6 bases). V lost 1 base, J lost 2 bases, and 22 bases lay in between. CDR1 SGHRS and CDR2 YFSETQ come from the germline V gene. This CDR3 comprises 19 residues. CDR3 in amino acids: CASSLFPSGGGRGNQPQHF. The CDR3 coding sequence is TGCGCCAGCAGCTTGTTCCCCAGTGGAGGGGGTCGGGGCAATCAGCCCCAGCATTTT.

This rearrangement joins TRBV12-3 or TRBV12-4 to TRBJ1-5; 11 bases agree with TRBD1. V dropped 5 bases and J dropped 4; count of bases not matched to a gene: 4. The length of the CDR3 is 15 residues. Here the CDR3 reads CASSPGTGGNQPQHF. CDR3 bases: TGTGCCAGCAGTCCCGGGACAGGGGGAAATCAGCCCCAGCATTTT.

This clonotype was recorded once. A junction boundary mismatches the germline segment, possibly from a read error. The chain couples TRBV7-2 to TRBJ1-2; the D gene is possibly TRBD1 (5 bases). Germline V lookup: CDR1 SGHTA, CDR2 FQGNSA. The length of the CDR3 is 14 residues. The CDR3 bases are TGTGCCAGCAGGACGGGCGAGGGGTCCTATGGCGACACCTTC. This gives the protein CASRTGEGSYGDTF.

The CDR3 sequence is CASSQRVSYNEQFF. DNA for the CDR3: TGTGCCAGCAGTCAGCGGGTCTCCTACAATGAGCAGTTCTTC. The rearrangement uses TRBV28 and TRBJ2-1; possible D gene TRBD2, 6 bases. Germline CDR1 and CDR2: MDHEN and SYDVKM. V lost 5 bases and J lost 0, with 8 bases in between. The CDR3 spans 14 residues.

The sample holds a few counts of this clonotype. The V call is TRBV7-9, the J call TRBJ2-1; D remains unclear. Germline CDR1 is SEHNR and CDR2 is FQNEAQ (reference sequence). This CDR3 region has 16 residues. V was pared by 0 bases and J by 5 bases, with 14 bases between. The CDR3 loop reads CASSLAVRLTNNEQFF. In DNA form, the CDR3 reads TGTGCCAGCAGCTTAGCAGTTCGACTTACAAACAATGAGCAGTTCTTC.

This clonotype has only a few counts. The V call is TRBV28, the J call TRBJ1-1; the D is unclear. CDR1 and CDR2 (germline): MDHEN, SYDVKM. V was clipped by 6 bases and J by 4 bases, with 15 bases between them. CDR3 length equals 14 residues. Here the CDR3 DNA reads TGTGCCAGCAGCCAAACCGCTTCGTTCACTGAAGCTTTCTTT. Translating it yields CASSQTASFTEAFF. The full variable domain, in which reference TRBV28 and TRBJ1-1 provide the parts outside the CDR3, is DVKVTQSSRYLVKRTGEKVFLECVQDMDHENMFWYRQDPGLGLRLIYFSYDVKMKEKGDIPEGYSVSREKKERFSLILESASTNQTSMYLCASSQTASFTEAFFGQGTRLTVV.

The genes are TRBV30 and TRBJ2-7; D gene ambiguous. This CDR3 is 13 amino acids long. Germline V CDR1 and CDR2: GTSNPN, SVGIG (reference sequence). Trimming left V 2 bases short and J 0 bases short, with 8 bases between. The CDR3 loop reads CAWSPMSSYEQYF. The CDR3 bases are TGTGCCTGGAGTCCGATGAGCTCCTACGAGCAGTACTTC.

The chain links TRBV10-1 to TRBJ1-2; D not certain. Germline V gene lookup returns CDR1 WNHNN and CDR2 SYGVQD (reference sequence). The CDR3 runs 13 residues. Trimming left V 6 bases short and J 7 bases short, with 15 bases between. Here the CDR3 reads CASSPDVGRGYTF. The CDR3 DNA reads TGCGCCAGCAGCCCCGACGTAGGCCGTGGCTACACCTTC.